This T cell receptor beta chain was identified in a study of CD8 T cells in Susac syndrome. Reverse transcription of roughly 0.45 to 1 ug RNA used random hexamers. TCRdb reprocessed the immunoSEQ multiplex PCR reads with MiXCR, giving one entry per CDR3 protein. This repertoire shows 150,000 to 200,000 distinct CDR3 sequences, around 94% found once; its top ten account for about 0.09%. In germline, CDR1 is SQVTM, CDR2 ANQGSEA. The junction had 7 bases not matched to a gene; V was cut back by 6 bases and J by 7 bases. The CDR3 spans 14 residues. This sequence was found in a human donor with multiple sclerosis. Sequencing used CD4+ T cells from PBMCs. This chain connects TRBV29-1 to TRBJ2-1; 12 nucleotides agree with TRBD2. The CDR3 sequence: CSVRLAGVVNEQFF. The CDR3 bases are TGCAGCGTGAGACTAGCGGGAGTTGTTAATGAGCAGTTCTTC.